This record concerns one T cell receptor beta chain sequence. The antigen it recognizes is unknown. Base qualities are not recorded, but no much larger clone differs from it by a single base. As encoded in the germline V gene (reference sequence), CDR1 is SGHNT while CDR2 is YYREEE. The CDR3 numbers 15 residues from cysteine through phenylalanine. CDR3 DNA only is kept here, 45 bases in frame from base 1. Unmatched junction bases come to 2, with V trimmed by 0 bases and J by 1 base. This entry comes from a study of cytomegalovirus exposure and HLA in healthy donors (dated by TCRdb to 2016 to 2017). Background on the whole study: An earlier analysis of a few hundred of the donors reported about 300 Gb of sequence data and 90 million to 120 million unique TCR beta sequences obtained from around 190 million T cells. All discovery cohort repertoires had been generated on a single sequencing platform. An earlier analysis of more than 450 of the donors used high-throughput TCR beta sequencing to judge whether each TCR beta V gene segment behaved as functional or pseudogenic. A few DR-DQ haplotypes were treated as single units for association and clustering because of strong linkage in the cohort. Class I and class II HLA loci were covered by the typing at four-digit resolution. Along with the approximately 600-subject first cohort, a separate validation cohort of around 120 different subjects was used. The study aimed to test whether cataloging public T cell receptors could reveal signatures of past pathogen exposure. The study profiled the T cell repertoires of hundreds of subjects by immunosequencing and related them to cytomegalovirus serostatus. The study combined high-throughput TCR immunosequencing, statistical association of individual TCRs with disease status, and machine learning to predict cytomegalovirus infection status. Among the roughly 390 genotyped donors, more than 70% belonged to the genetic ancestry cluster associated with self-reported Caucasian donors. On average, roughly 240,000 unique TCR beta nucleotide sequences were sequenced per donor among 300 to 500 genotyped donors of the cohort, with 15% to 20% of those sequences being non-productive. The number of typed donors differed by locus: about 620-630 for A, B, C, DRB1 and DQB1; roughly 510 for DQA1; approximately 600 for DPA1; and roughly 450 for DPB1. To study patterns of TCR occurrence, a later analysis re-analyzed previously published TCR beta repertoires from around 670 donors and added high-resolution HLA genotyping. About 300 gigabases of sequencing data and 80 million or so unique TCR sequences were included in an early release covering 550 to 800 HLA-typed donors. Genome-wide SNP genotypes for about 65% of the 666 donors were used in a later genetic analysis, which treated that subset as a discovery cohort. Donor age, sex, ethnicity and CMV serostatus were compiled together with the repertoire data. The later analysis used no new phenotypic data to find candidate immune exposures, relying instead on TCR beta sequences and their occurrence across donors. What the authors observed across the whole study: Most CMV-associated TCR beta chains appeared to be HLA-restricted in a later analysis, and the HLA associations seemed to be driven largely by CMV exposure. A few of the identified cytomegalovirus-associated TCR beta chains were confirmed in vitro to be specific for cytomegalovirus antigens. A cluster of highly shared sequence variants was judged likely to be a technical artifact of the sequencing pipeline. The only immune exposure information available for the cohort was CMV serostatus. A further reported finding was that TCR beta sequences accurately predicted the HLA-A and HLA-B alleles for most subjects in the first cohort. According to a later analysis, parvovirus B19, influenza, CMV and Epstein-Barr virus appeared linked to several top co-occurrence clusters. The authors suggested that the approach could potentially be generalized to other disease states and immunological phenotypes. Because counts were too low, about 18 rarely observed V segments, including chromosome 9 orphons, were left out of the earlier analysis of approximately 500 of the donors. At a false discovery rate of 0.05, a later analysis linked 16,951 TCR beta sequences to specific HLA alleles. A later genetic analysis associated a missense DCLRE1C variant with V-gene and J-gene trimming of TCR beta chains, and an independent cohort replicated the association. In a later genetic analysis, fewer N-insertions in productive TCRs were reported among donors in an Asian-associated ancestry cluster than the roughly 700-donor mean. According to a later analysis, TCR association rates differed among HLA loci, with DRB1 alleles showing the most associated TCRs and HLA-C alleles showing the fewest. Because the 87-base-pair reads could not distinguish some IMGT-functional V segments, including TRBV6-2 and TRBV6-3, those segments were excluded. In both the original and validation cohorts, the classifier was reported to diagnose cytomegalovirus status with high specificity and sensitivity. Because HLA typing was missing for some donors at each locus, association tests included only the typed subset. Only TCR beta chains were sequenced in this cohort, and the absence of alpha or paired-chain data limited detectable features. When HLA alleles, especially DR and DQ, strongly co-occurred, attributing TCR associations to individual alleles was difficult. Linkage disequilibrium might explain the correlated functional status among segregating V segments, but an unknown experimental factor could not be excluded. Across donors, most TCR sequences were observed very rarely, whereas some public TCRs were present in many individuals. A later analysis found that HLA-associated TCR beta chains were more clonally expanded and had lower generation probabilities than equally common non-associated chains. Presence/absence analyses assumed roughly uniform sequencing depth across donors, an assumption that may not hold. The study gave a list of more than 150 TCR beta chains associated with cytomegalovirus. In an earlier analysis of under 600 of the donors, most TCR beta V segments were observed in productive rearrangements about 87% or about 30% of the time, broadly matching IMGT annotations.

The library was built by means of the immunoSEQ multiplex PCR assay. The multiplex PCR relied on a mix of 60 forward primers for TCR Vbeta segments and 13 reverse primers for TCR Jbeta segments. The CDR3 region of rearranged TCR beta genes was amplified from genomic DNA by a multiplex PCR assay. The amplified TCR beta libraries were sequenced on the Illumina HiSeq System as 87-base-pair reads. Regarding the original processing steps: A later analysis tallied some 79 million unique TCR beta chains across the 640 or so repertoires, and some 12 million of those chains were shared by two or more donors. To remove PCR and sequencing errors, raw reads were error-corrected and collapsed into unique sequences using a nearest-neighbor algorithm that merged closely related sequences. CDR3 sequences were aligned to IMGT reference sequences to assign V, D and J gene segments. For a sequence to be retained, a match of at least six nucleotides to both a V gene segment and a J gene segment was required. Rearrangements were classified as productive when the CDR3 lacked stop codons and remained in frame with V and J, and all other rearrangements were classified as non-productive. Following IMGT convention, CDR3 was defined as the stretch from the second conserved V-encoded cysteine to the conserved J-encoded phenylalanine. Sequences without an unambiguous match to a single V gene segment were excluded from the earlier analysis of about 640 of the donors. An earlier analysis of 450 to 650 of the donors called V segments functional above 56.7% productive rearrangements and segregating when the between-donor standard deviation exceeded 5%. A statistical classification framework was built for diagnosing cytomegalovirus status from the catalog of TCR beta chain sequences. V and J gene assignment, in a later analysis, came from comparing TCR nucleotide sequences with IMGT/GENE-DB human TR gene sequences. A later analysis assigned CDR3 sequences and most-parsimonious VDJ recombination scenarios with the TCRdist pipeline. In a later analysis, each TCR beta chain was defined by its CDR3 amino acid sequence together with its V-gene family, and reads without a unique V-gene family were excluded. In a later analysis, a few hundred highly shared, low-generation-probability nucleotide sequences were removed to address suspected cross-contamination and a sequencing artifact. In a later analysis, a clonal expansion index was calculated for each public chain from normalized within-repertoire ranks of inferred template counts. In a later analysis, generation probabilities were computed using a VDJ recombination model fitted to out-of-frame rearrangements, and the results were checked against IGoR. In a later analysis, hypergeometric tests were used to score TCR-TCR, TCR-HLA and TCR-CMV co-occurrence, with a repertoire-size bias correction applied to TCR pairs. A later analysis estimated false discovery rates by permuting HLA or CMV assignments 20 times. In a later analysis, co-occurring TCRs were grouped using DBSCAN, with TCRdist sequence similarity added in when clustering inside HLA-allele-positive subsets. Co-occurrence clustering excluded repertoires with fewer than 30,000 or more than 120,000 public chains, plus five with anomalous nucleotide sharing. Drawn from immuneACCESS, this table holds only the in-frame rearrangements with V and J called that TCRdb kept. Clones are partly lost; checked studies trace under half to an unresolved V gene and leave the rest unexplained. D and trimming come from the DNA, and the V and J calls and clone size come from that table. The sample table contains around 170,000 clones; only one count was recorded for 65% to 85% of them. 1.3% to 1.5% of the sample belongs to the ten largest clones.

The cohort consisted of 670 or so healthy bone marrow donors. Cohort members were all nominally healthy when sampled, although unrecorded immune exposures were likely present. The donor was CMV seropositive and was included in the group of 250 to 300 seropositive cohort members. Every donor gave a peripheral blood sample, and the peripheral blood mononuclear cells from that sample were used for TCR beta sequencing. Genomic DNA extraction from the blood cell samples was performed with the Qiagen DNeasy Blood Extraction Kit. The material sequenced was PBMCs. Recombination linked TRBV5-4 to TRBJ2-3; TRBD2 lines up with 7 middle nucleotides. The receptor's source is a girl between 10 and 17 years old in good health and CMV-seropositive. The DNA sequence reads TGTGCCAGCAGCTTGGTCACTAGCGGCACAGATACGCAGTATTTT. This gives the protein CASSLVTSGTDTQYF.